Sequencing of this TCR beta chain was carried out in a study of T cell responses to AZD1222 COVID-19 vaccine. Whole-study results and caveats: Repertoire sampling occurred only after the peak T cell response. Spike-specific TCR breadth and depth rose after two AZD1222 doses.

In regard to this clone: Its antigen is unknown.

Sequencing used immunoSEQ multiplex PCR; TCRdb keeps in-frame clones, though not all of them. The table records about 140,000 clones, less than 95% of them present only once. This sequence originates from an adult in good health. Sample: peripheral blood, taken on day 0 of AZD1222 vaccination.

CDR3 DNA sequence: TGTGCCAGTAGTTTGATGGGAGCCAGCCACGAGCAGTACTTC. Its translation is CASSLMGASHEQYF. The chain carries TRBV19 and TRBJ2-7; a possible D gene is TRBD2 (5 bases). The germline V gene has CDR1 LNHDA and CDR2 SQIVND (reference sequence). This CDR3 contains 14 residues. V lost 5 bases and J 5 bases, leaving 16 bases between the germline ends.